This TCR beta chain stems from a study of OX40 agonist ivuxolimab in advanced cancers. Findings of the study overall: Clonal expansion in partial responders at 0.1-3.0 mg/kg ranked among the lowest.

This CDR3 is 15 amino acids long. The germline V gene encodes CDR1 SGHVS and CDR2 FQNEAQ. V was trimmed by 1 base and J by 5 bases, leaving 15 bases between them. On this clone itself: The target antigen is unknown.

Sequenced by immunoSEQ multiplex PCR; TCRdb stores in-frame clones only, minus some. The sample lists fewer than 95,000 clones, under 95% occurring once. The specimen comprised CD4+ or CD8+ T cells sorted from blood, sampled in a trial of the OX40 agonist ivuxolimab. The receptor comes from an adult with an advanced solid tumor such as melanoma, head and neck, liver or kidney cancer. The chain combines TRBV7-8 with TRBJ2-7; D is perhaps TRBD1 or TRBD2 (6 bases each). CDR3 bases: TGTGCCAGCAGCTTAGTGGGGGGCGAAGTCGACGAGCAGTACTTC. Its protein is CASSLVGGEVDEQYF.